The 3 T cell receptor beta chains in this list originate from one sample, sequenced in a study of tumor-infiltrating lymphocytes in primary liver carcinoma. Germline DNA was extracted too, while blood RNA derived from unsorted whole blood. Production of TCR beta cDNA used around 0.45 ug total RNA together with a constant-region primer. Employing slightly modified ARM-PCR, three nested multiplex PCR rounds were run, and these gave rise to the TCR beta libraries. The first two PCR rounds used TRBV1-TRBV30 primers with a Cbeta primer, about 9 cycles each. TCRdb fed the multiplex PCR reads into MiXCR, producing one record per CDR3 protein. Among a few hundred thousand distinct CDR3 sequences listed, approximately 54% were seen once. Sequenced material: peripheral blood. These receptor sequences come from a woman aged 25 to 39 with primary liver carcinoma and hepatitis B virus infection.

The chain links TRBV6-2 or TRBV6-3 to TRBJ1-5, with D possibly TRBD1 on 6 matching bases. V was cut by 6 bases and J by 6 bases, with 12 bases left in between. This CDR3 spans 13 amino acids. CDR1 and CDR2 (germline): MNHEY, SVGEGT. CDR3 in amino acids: CASSYRDIQPQHF. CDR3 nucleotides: TGTGCCAGCAGCTACAGGGACATTCAGCCCCAGCATTTT.

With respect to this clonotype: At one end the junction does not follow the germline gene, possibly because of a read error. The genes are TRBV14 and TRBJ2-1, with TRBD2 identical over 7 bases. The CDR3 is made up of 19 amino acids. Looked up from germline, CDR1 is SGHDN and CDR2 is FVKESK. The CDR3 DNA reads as TGTGCCAGCAGCCAAGGGGTGTCTCTAGCGGACTTCTCCTACAATGAGCCGTTCTTC. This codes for CASSQGVSLADFSYNEPFF.

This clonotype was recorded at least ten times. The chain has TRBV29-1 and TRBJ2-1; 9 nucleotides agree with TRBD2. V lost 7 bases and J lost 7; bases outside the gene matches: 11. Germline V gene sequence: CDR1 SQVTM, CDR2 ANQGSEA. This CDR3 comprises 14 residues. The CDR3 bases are TGCAGCGCATCCTTGACTAGCGGCTGGAATGAGCAGTTCTTC. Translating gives CSASLTSGWNEQFF.